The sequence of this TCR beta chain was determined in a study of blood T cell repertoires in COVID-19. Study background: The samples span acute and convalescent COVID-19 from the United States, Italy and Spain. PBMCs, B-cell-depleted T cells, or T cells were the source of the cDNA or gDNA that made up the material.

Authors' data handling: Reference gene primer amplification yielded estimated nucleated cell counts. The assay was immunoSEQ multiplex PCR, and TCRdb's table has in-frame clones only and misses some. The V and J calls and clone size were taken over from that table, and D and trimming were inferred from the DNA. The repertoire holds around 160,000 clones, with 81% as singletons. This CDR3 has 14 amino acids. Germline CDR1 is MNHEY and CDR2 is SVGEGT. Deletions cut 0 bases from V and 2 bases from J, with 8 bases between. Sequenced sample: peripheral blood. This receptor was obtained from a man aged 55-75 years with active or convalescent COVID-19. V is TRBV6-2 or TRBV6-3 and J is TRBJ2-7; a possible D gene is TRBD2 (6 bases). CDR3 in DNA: TGTGCCAGCAGTTACTCGGAGGGCCCCTACGAGCAGTACTTC. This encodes CASSYSEGPYEQYF.